The 14 T cell receptor beta chains below were found in one sample sequenced in a study of T cell responses to AZD1222 COVID-19 vaccine. Only in-frame clones appear in the TCRdb table, and some are missing; sequencing was by immunoSEQ multiplex PCR. The data contain under 140,000 clones, 88% of them singletons. The sample was peripheral blood, taken on day 0 of AZD1222 vaccination. The source is an adult in good health.

V and J are TRBV7-8 and TRBJ1-2; D perhaps matches TRBD1 (5 bases). The CDR3 length is 16 residues. V lost 3 bases to trimming and J lost 6 bases, with 20 bases between them. Germline V gene data show CDR1 as SGHVS and CDR2 as FQNEAQ. The CDR3 loop is CASSFAGTQGLHGYTF. DNA for the CDR3: TGTGCCAGCAGCTTTGCCGGGACTCAGGGCCTGCATGGCTACACCTTC.

The genes are TRBV5-6 and TRBJ1-6; D is undetermined. The length of the CDR3 is 16 residues. Germline V gives CDR1 SGHDT, CDR2 YYEEEE. The germline V and J ends were trimmed by 0 bases and 4 bases, with 11 bases remaining between them. This CDR3 reads CASSLGGSYYNSPLHF. For the CDR3, the DNA is TGTGCCAGCAGCTTGGGGGGATCGTATTATAATTCACCCCTCCACTTT.

The chain is built from TRBV15 and TRBJ1-2; TRBD1 aligns across 8 bases. The CDR3 contains 16 residues. CDR1 is LNHNV and CDR2 is YYDKDF in the germline V gene (reference sequence). V shed 3 bases and J 5 bases; nucleotides not matched to a gene: 11. This CDR3 reads CATSRSRATGVYGYTF. CDR3 sequence (DNA): TGTGCCACCAGCAGGTCAAGGGCGACAGGGGTTTATGGCTACACCTTC.

The chain couples TRBV19 to TRBJ1-4; TRBD1 matches 10 bases. CDR3 length: 13 residues. Germline V gene data show CDR1 as LNHDA and CDR2 as SQIVND (reference sequence). Germline trimming cut 8 bases from V and 7 bases from J; bases unmatched to any gene: 4. The CDR3 DNA reads as TGTGCCAGTCGGGACAGGGGATCTGAAAAACTGTTTTTT. Amino acids: CASRDRGSEKLFF.

The V and J genes are TRBV5-4 and TRBJ2-3; 10 bases align to TRBD1. V was pared by 2 bases and J by 4 bases, with 7 bases of the junction left unmatched. The CDR3 runs 16 residues. CDR1 and CDR2 (germline): SGHNT, YYREEE (reference sequence). The chain's CDR3 is CASSLRDRGGSDTQYF. As DNA, the CDR3 is TGTGCCAGCAGCTTACGGGACAGGGGAGGATCAGATACGCAGTATTTT.

The rearrangement links TRBV3-1 (or the pseudogene TRBV3-2) to TRBJ2-5; D is possibly TRBD1 or TRBD2 (6 bases each). Trimming left V 5 bases short and J 7 bases short, with 14 bases between. There are 13 residues in the CDR3. From germline, CDR1 is LGHDT and CDR2 YNNKEL (reference sequence). DNA of the CDR3: TGTGCCAGCAGCACCCGTGGGGGGCCGACCCAGTACTTC. Amino acid sequence: CASSTRGGPTQYF.

The chain combines TRBV10-3 with TRBJ1-1, with D perhaps matching TRBD1 (5 bases). Trimming left V 6 bases short and J 6 bases short, with 14 bases between. The CDR3 has 13 residues. Germline lookup yields CDR1 ENHRY and CDR2 SYGVKD. The CDR3 is CAISPLPTAEAFF. The CDR3 DNA sequence: TGTGCCATCAGCCCACTCCCGACAGCTGAAGCTTTCTTT.

About this clone: A read error may produce the germline difference seen at one junction end. The chain links TRBV11-2 to TRBJ1-4, with TRBD1 as a possible D gene (6 bases). The CDR3 contains 17 residues. Per the germline V gene, CDR1 is SGHAT and CDR2 is FQNNGV. The CDR3 reads CASSLGVGSLYDRLQSF. The CDR3 nucleotides read TGTGCCAGCAGCTTAGGTGTGGGTAGTCTTTACGACAGGCTGCAGAGTTTT.

As DNA, the CDR3 is TGTGCCAGTAGTAGAGGAGCGGGGGGCTACAATGAGCAGTTCTTC. This sequence encodes CASSRGAGGYNEQFF. This chain connects TRBV19 to TRBJ2-1; TRBD2 aligns across 9 bases. The CDR3 totals 15 residues. The germline V gene has CDR1 LNHDA and CDR2 SQIVND (reference sequence). V lost 4 bases to trimming and J lost 3 bases; unmatched junction nucleotides: 4.

This clone was observed a few times. V and J are TRBV7-2 and TRBJ1-1, with TRBD1 matching 8 bases. J lost 12 bases, V lost 5 bases, and 17 bases had no gene match. The CDR3 is 15 residues long. Germline assignment: CDR1 SGHTA and CDR2 FQGNSA. The CDR3, as DNA: TGTGCCAGCAGCCCCGGGGGACGTCAGGGGGCGGTGACTTTCTTT. This gives the protein CASSPGGRQGAVTFF.

The chain carries TRBV7-8 and TRBJ2-3; D might be TRBD1 or TRBD2, each matching 5 bases. This CDR3 has 14 residues. The V end lost 5 bases, the J end lost 6 bases, and 15 bases lay between the germline ends. CDR1 and CDR2 (germline): SGHVS, FQNEAQ. CDR3 bases: TGTGCCAGCAGCCCATTCACGGGACCCGATACGCAGTATTTT. The encoded protein is CASSPFTGPDTQYF. The full variable domain, with the rest looked up from reference TRBV7-8 and TRBJ2-3, is GAGVSQSPRYKVAKRGQDVALRCDPISGHVSLFWYQQALGQGPEFLTYFQNEAQLDKSGLPSDRFFAERPEGSVSTLKIQRTQQEDSAVYLCASSPFTGPDTQYFGPGTRLTVL.

The sample holds one count of this clone. V usage is TRBV4-1 and J usage is TRBJ1-4, with D possibly matching TRBD1 (5 bases). This CDR3 is 13 amino acids long. V gave up 4 bases and J gave up 8 bases, with 11 bases separating them. Per the germline V gene, CDR1 is MGHRA and CDR2 is YSYEKL. CDR3 in amino acids: CASSRTWGEKLFF. CDR3 nucleotides: TGCGCCAGCAGCCGCACTTGGGGGGAAAAACTGTTTTTT.

The CDR3 is CASSPTTGTDWAEAFF. In DNA form, the CDR3 reads TGTGCCAGCAGCCCCACCACCGGGACAGATTGGGCTGAAGCTTTCTTT. This chain uses TRBV3-1 (or the pseudogene TRBV3-2) with TRBJ1-1; 7 positions agree with TRBD1. Germline V gene sequence: CDR1 LGHDT, CDR2 YNNKEL (reference sequence). Trimming removed 4 bases from V and 6 bases from J; junction bases left unmatched: 14. CDR3 length: 16 residues.

On this clone: Germline is not matched at one junction end, which may reflect a read error. V gene TRBV7-9 combines with J gene TRBJ2-5; TRBD2 is a possible D gene (5 bases). CDR1 and CDR2 from the germline V gene are SEHNR and FQNEAQ (reference sequence). The CDR3 loop spans 13 amino acids. The CDR3 loop is CASSSPRDRGVDF. The CDR3 DNA sequence: TGTGCCAGCAGCTCCCCCCGAGACCGGGGAGTGGACTTC.